Listed here are 3 T cell receptor beta chains from one sample, sequenced in a study of cytotoxic CD8 clonotypes in ibrutinib-treated CLL. Some clones are missing from TCRdb's copy, which holds only in-frame ones; the method was immunoSEQ multiplex PCR. This sample has approximately 80,000 clones; 86% occur once, and the top ten carry more than 5%. Sequences were derived from PBMCs, sampled before ibrutinib treatment. These receptors all stem from a human donor with chronic lymphocytic leukemia.

The V call is TRBV28, the J call TRBJ2-7; TRBD1 aligns across 9 bases. V lost 10 bases to trimming and J lost 3 bases; unmatched junction nucleotides: 13. Germline lookup yields CDR1 MDHEN and CDR2 SYDVKM. CDR3 length equals 15 residues. For the CDR3, the DNA is TGTGCCACCAGAGCCCCGACAGGGGGAATCTACGAGCAGTACTTC. Translated, it gives CATRAPTGGIYEQYF. The complete variable domain, with remaining parts taken from reference TRBV28 and TRBJ2-7, reads DVKVTQSSRYLVKRTGEKVFLECVQDMDHENMFWYRQDPGLGLRLIYFSYDVKMKEKGDIPEGYSVSREKKERFSLILESASTNQTSMYLCATRAPTGGIYEQYFGPGTRLTVT.

This clone was observed a handful of times. The chain couples TRBV9 to TRBJ2-1; 9 nucleotides align to TRBD2. Germline V gene sequence: CDR1 SGDLS, CDR2 YYNGEE. The CDR3 covers 18 residues. With V trimmed by 0 bases and J by 9 bases, 16 bases remained unmatched. CDR3 nucleotide sequence: TGTGCCAGCAGCGTAGATGGTTTGGGGCTAGCGGGACTCAGTGAGCAGTTCTTC. Encoded protein: CASSVDGLGLAGLSEQFF.

V and J are TRBV7-9 and TRBJ2-5, with 10 bases aligning to TRBD2. The CDR3 consists of 16 residues. The V and J ends lost 2 bases and 3 bases, in that order; junction bases with no gene match: 6. The germline V gene encodes CDR1 SEHNR and CDR2 FQNEAQ (reference sequence). The CDR3 protein is CASSLSLAGAEETQYF. CDR3 coding DNA: TGTGCCAGCAGCTTAAGCCTAGCGGGAGCGGAAGAGACCCAGTACTTC. Using reference TRBV7-9 and TRBJ2-5 for the parts outside the CDR3, the full variable domain is DTGVSQNPRHKITKRGQNVTFRCDPISEHNRLYWYRQTLGQGPEFLTYFQNEAQLEKSRLLSDRFSAERPKGSFSTLEIQRTEQGDSAMYLCASSLSLAGAEETQYFGPGTRLLVL.